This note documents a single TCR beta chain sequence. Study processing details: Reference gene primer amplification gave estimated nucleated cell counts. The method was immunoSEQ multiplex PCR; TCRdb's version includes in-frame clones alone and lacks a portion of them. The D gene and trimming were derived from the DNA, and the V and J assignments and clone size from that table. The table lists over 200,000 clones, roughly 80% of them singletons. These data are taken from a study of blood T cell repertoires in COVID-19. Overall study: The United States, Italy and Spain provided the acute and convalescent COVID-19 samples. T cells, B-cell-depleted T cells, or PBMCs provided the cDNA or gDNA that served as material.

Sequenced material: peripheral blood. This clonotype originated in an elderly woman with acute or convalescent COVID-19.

The DNA for the CDR3 is TGTGCCATCAGTGAGGACAGTCTGGAGGAAAAACTGTTTTTT. The encoded protein is CAISEDSLEEKLFF. The gene calls are TRBV10-3 and TRBJ1-4; possibly TRBD1 for D (5 bases). Germline CDR1 ENHRY, CDR2 SYGVKD. This CDR3 spans 14 amino acids. V lost 2 bases and J lost 8, with 12 bases in between.